One sample yielded the 17 T cell receptor beta chains listed below, sequenced in a study of shared clonotypes between healthy human individuals. The protocol was immunoSEQ multiplex PCR, while the TCRdb copy is restricted to in-frame clones and leaves out a portion. The profile covers roughly 720,000 clones, with 90% appearing a single time and 34% taken by the ten largest. The material sequenced was memory CD8+ T cells from PBMCs. The subset was: CD45RO+ cells pooled with CCR7-negative TemRA cells. The source of these receptors is a man between 18 and 29 years old in good health. Some clones in this sample may be carry-over from other donors' samples.

This chain joins TRBV19 and TRBJ2-7; 7 bases map to TRBD1. The CDR3 runs to 16 residues. Per germline, CDR1 LNHDA and CDR2 SQIVND (reference sequence). The trim removed 0 bases at V and 0 bases at J, leaving 5 bases unmatched. The CDR3 sequence: CASSIDVEGASYEQYF. CDR3 sequence (DNA): TGTGCCAGTAGTATAGACGTCGAGGGGGCCTCCTACGAGCAGTACTTC.

This clone was seen once. This chain joins TRBV11-2 and TRBJ1-4; D is possibly TRBD1 (5 bases). The germline CDR1 and CDR2 sequences are SGHAT and FQNNGV. V lost 4 bases to trimming and J lost 2 bases, with 14 bases between them. This CDR3 contains 16 residues. DNA of the CDR3: TGTGCCAGCAGCTGGGAGTACGGGGGGACTAATGAAAAACTGTTTTTT. Amino acid sequence: CASSWEYGGTNEKLFF.

The genes are TRBV15 and TRBJ1-1; TRBD1 matches 7 bases. Losses at the gene ends were 3 bases for V and 5 bases for J; bases not matched to a gene: 0. CDR1 is LNHNV and CDR2 is YYDKDF in the germline V gene (reference sequence). The CDR3 is 12 residues long. This CDR3 reads CATSRTGTEAFF. The CDR3, as DNA: TGTGCCACCAGCAGGACAGGGACTGAAGCTTTCTTT.

The CDR3 sequence is CASSIVGSRDQPQHF. For the CDR3, the DNA is TGTGCCAGTAGTATAGTAGGGTCACGGGATCAGCCCCAGCATTTT. The chain links TRBV19 to TRBJ1-5, with D unresolved. With 1 base removed from V and 5 bases from J, the gap between germline ends came to 12 bases. This CDR3 has 15 amino acids. Germline CDR1 is LNHDA and CDR2 is SQIVND (reference sequence).

The genes are TRBV18 and TRBJ2-1; 9 bases are a match to TRBD2. There are 15 residues in the CDR3. V was pared by 1 base and J by 6 bases, with 4 bases of the junction left unmatched. CDR1 KGHSH and CDR2 LQKENI come from the germline V gene. The CDR3 protein is CASSPLAGVLNEQFF. The CDR3 nucleotides are TGTGCCAGCTCACCACTAGCGGGGGTCCTCAATGAGCAGTTCTTC.

For the CDR3, the DNA is TGTGCCAGCAGTTATGGGACGGGGAACACCATATATTTT. Residues: CASSYGTGNTIYF. J is TRBJ1-3 and V is TRBV6-5, with D possibly matching TRBD1 (5 bases). This CDR3 region has 13 residues. V was pared by 3 bases and J by 7 bases, with 10 bases between. Germline assignment: CDR1 MNHEY and CDR2 SVGAGI.

The rearrangement joins TRBV7-3 to TRBJ2-3, with 7 nucleotides matching TRBD1. The germline V gene encodes CDR1 SGHTA and CDR2 FQGTGA. The CDR3 is 16 residues long. V shed 0 bases, J shed 6 bases, and the junction held 9 bases outside the gene matches. The CDR3 DNA is TGTGCCAGCAGCTTAACGCGGCAGGGGGTAACGGATACGCAGTATTTT. Protein sequence: CASSLTRQGVTDTQYF.

This chain connects TRBV5-4 to TRBJ2-1, with 9 nucleotides matching TRBD2. The CDR3 spans 16 residues. Germline V gives CDR1 SGHNT, CDR2 YYREEE (reference sequence). Trimming removed 4 bases from V and 2 bases from J; junction bases left unmatched: 7. CDR3 in amino acids: CASSPGASGTYNEQFF. In DNA form, the CDR3 reads TGTGCCAGCAGCCCAGGGGCTAGCGGGACCTACAATGAGCAGTTCTTC.

The genes are TRBV9 and TRBJ1-1; tentatively, D is TRBD1 (5 bases). Germline V gene data show CDR1 as SGDLS and CDR2 as YYNGEE. V shed 4 bases and J shed 6 bases, with 16 bases lying between them. The CDR3 is 14 amino acids. The CDR3 loop is CASSKTGNPPEAFF. CDR3 nucleotide sequence: TGTGCCAGCAGCAAAACAGGCAATCCACCTGAAGCTTTCTTT.

There are a few counts of this clone. The rearrangement uses TRBV19 and TRBJ2-1; the match to TRBD2 covers 15 bases. The junction had 4 bases not matched to a gene; V was cut back by 5 bases and J by 2 bases. The CDR3 extends over 17 amino acids. The germline CDR1 and CDR2 sequences are LNHDA and SQIVND (reference sequence). In nucleotides, the CDR3 is TGTGCCAGTAGTTCACGGACTAGCGGGAGGGCCTACAATGAGCAGTTCTTC. It specifies CASSSRTSGRAYNEQFF.

This chain links TRBV30 with TRBJ2-7, with D perhaps matching TRBD1 or TRBD2 (5 bases each). Germline-derived CDR1 and CDR2 are GTSNPN and SVGIG (reference sequence). The CDR3 runs to 14 residues. V dropped 1 base and J dropped 2 bases, with 12 bases sitting between them. CDR3 coding DNA: TGTGCCTGGAGTGAAGGGACGGTAACCTACGAGCAGTACTTC. Translated, it gives CAWSEGTVTYEQYF.

The chain couples TRBV7-2 to TRBJ2-5; unclear D gene. Germline values: CDR1 SGHTA, CDR2 FQGNSA. There are 14 residues in the CDR3. The CDR3 coding sequence is TGTGCATCCGAAGGTGGCAGCTTCAAAGAGACCCAGTACTTC. Translated, it gives CASEGGSFKETQYF.

This chain connects TRBV5-5 to TRBJ1-5; D is perhaps TRBD1 (5 bases). The V end lost 3 bases, the J end lost 6 bases, and 10 bases lay between the germline ends. The length of the CDR3 is 13 residues. CDR1 SGHKS and CDR2 YYEKEE come from the germline V gene (reference sequence). Here the CDR3 DNA reads TGTGCCAGCAGCTCGGACACGAGTCAGCCCCAGCATTTT. Protein sequence: CASSSDTSQPQHF. The full variable domain, rest sourced from reference TRBV5-5 and TRBJ1-5, is DAGVTQSPTHLIKTRGQQVTLRCSPISGHKSVSWYQQVLGQGPQFIFQYYEKEERGRGNFPDRFSARQFPNYSSELNVNALLLGDSALYLCASSSDTSQPQHFGDGTRLSIL.

The CDR3 region is CASDNGASGNTIYF. CDR3 bases: TGTGCCAGCGATAACGGGGCCTCTGGAAACACCATATATTTT. This rearrangement joins TRBV14 to TRBJ1-3; weak D call: TRBD1 (5 bases). The CDR3 loop spans 14 amino acids. CDR1 and CDR2 (germline): SGHDN, FVKESK. Trimming stripped 8 bases from V and 0 bases from J, with 11 bases between.

The J gene is TRBJ1-1, the V gene TRBV29-1, with TRBD1 matching 9 bases. Germline V gene lookup returns CDR1 SQVTM and CDR2 ANQGSEA. The CDR3 loop spans 13 amino acids. J was trimmed by 5 bases and V by 4 bases; bases with no gene match: 5. CDR3 in amino acids: CSVGTGGSTEAFF. CDR3 nucleotides: TGCAGCGTTGGTACAGGGGGCAGTACTGAAGCTTTCTTT. Combining the CDR3 with reference TRBV29-1 and TRBJ1-1 gives the whole variable domain SAVISQKPSRDICQRGTSLTIQCQVDSQVTMMFWYRQQPGQSLTLIATANQGSEATYESGFVIDKFPISRPNLTFSTLTVSNMSPEDSSIYLCSVGTGGSTEAFFGQGTRLTVV.

The V gene is TRBV28, the J gene TRBJ1-1, with no clear D. The CDR3 contains 14 residues. The V end lost 2 bases, the J end lost 0 bases, and 7 bases lay between the germline ends. CDR1 is MDHEN, CDR2 SYDVKM, per germline. Here the CDR3 reads CASSLHPLNTEAFF. CDR3 DNA: TGTGCCAGCAGTTTACATCCGTTGAACACTGAAGCTTTCTTT. Using reference TRBV28 and TRBJ1-1 for the parts outside the CDR3, the full variable domain is DVKVTQSSRYLVKRTGEKVFLECVQDMDHENMFWYRQDPGLGLRLIYFSYDVKMKEKGDIPEGYSVSREKKERFSLILESASTNQTSMYLCASSLHPLNTEAFFGQGTRLTVV.

This chain links TRBV10-3 with TRBJ1-3; D ambiguous. The V end lost 1 base, the J end lost 4 bases, and 14 bases lay between the germline ends. The CDR3 is 16 amino acids. Germline CDR1 is ENHRY and CDR2 is SYGVKD. For the CDR3, the DNA is TGTGCCATCAGTGAGTTGGTCAGGAGTCCCGGAAACACCATATATTTT. As protein: CAISELVRSPGNTIYF.